The rows below give T cell receptor beta chains drawn from one sample of a study of cytomegalovirus exposure and HLA in healthy donors. Repertoires were generated with immunoSEQ multiplex PCR, while TCRdb's copy carries only in-frame clones and drops some. The table includes 140,000 to 150,000 clones, roughly 71% detected once. The sample was PBMCs. The receptor set was obtained from a man under 40 in good health and CMV-seronegative. Both conserved end residues are part of each CDR3. A D gene is named only where the DNA matches it firmly.

TRBJ1-1	TRBD1	TRBV28	TGTGCCAGCAGTCCCCCATTGGCAGGGGGCGGATCTGAAGCTTTCTTT	CASSPPLAGGGSEAFF
TRBJ1-5	NA	TRBV14	TGTGCCAGCCCGACTGTGAAGGGGTATAGCAATCAGCCCCAGCATTTT	CASPTVKGYSNQPQHF
TRBJ2-3	TRBD2	TRBV6-5	TGTGCCAGCAGTTCTCGATCTAGCGGGGGGAGGGGAACGCAGTATTTT	CASSSRSSGGRGTQYF
TRBJ2-7	TRBD2	TRBV6-5	TGTGCCAGCAGCGACAGACTAGCGGGAGGTCGGGAGCAGTACTTC	CASSDRLAGGREQYF
TRBJ2-7	NA	TRBV18	TGTGCCAGCTCACCTCCAAATGGAGGGGCACTGGTCAACGAGCAGTACTTC	CASSPPNGGALVNEQYF
TRBJ2-7	TRBD1	TRBV19	TGTGCCAGTAAGGGACAGGGGTTACGGGAGCAGTACTTC	CASKGQGLREQYF
TRBJ2-3	NA	TRBV10-3	TGTGCCATCAGTTTCCGGGACTCCCTTAGCACAGATACGCAGTATTTT	CAISFRDSLSTDTQYF
TRBJ2-5	TRBD1	TRBV27	TGTGCCAGCAGTTCGGCCGGGACAGGGGGCAGACAGACCCAGTACTTC	CASSSAGTGGRQTQYF
TRBJ1-2	TRBD1	TRBV5-1	TGCGCCAGCAGCTTGGGTCGAAGTCTGGACAGGGGCGATGGCTACACCTTC	CASSLGRSLDRGDGYTF
TRBJ2-7	TRBD1	TRBV28	TGTGCCAGCAGTACACCGGGACAGGGGAACGAGCAGTACTTC	CASSTPGQGNEQYF
TRBJ1-1	TRBD1	TRBV18	TGTGCCAGCTCAACCGGAGAGGGGGCCTTGAACACTGAAGCTTTCTTT	CASSTGEGALNTEAFF
TRBJ2-5	TRBD2	TRBV14	TGTGCCAGCAGCCAAGGCCCCAGCGGGAGGAGGCAAGAGACCCAGTACTTC	CASSQGPSGRRQETQYF